Sequencing of this T cell receptor (beta chain) was carried out in a study of vaccination effects on CD4 cells after COVID-19. Sequencing was preceded by expansion of antigen-specific CD4+ T cells with viral peptide pools in the ViraFEST assay. Having been cultured for roughly 9 days, the cells underwent CD4+ T cell isolation. Participants were vaccinated with two doses of either the BNT162b2 or mRNA-1273 vaccine. On this clone: Its cognate antigen is unknown.

Data came from immunoSEQ multiplex PCR; TCRdb stores just in-frame clones and leaves some out. The sample has more than 50,000 clones; roughly 76% are singletons. Germline loops: CDR1 GTSNPN, CDR2 SVGIG (reference sequence). CDR3 length equals 15 residues. The ends lost 3 bases at V and 2 bases at J; junction bases unmatched: 5. Material: CD4+ T cells from PBMCs cultured with HCoV-OC43 spike peptides, obtained after COVID-19 vaccination. Subset of the sample: HCoV-OC43 spike overlapping peptide pool stimulation. This clonotype originated in a human donor who received a COVID-19 vaccine. The chain links TRBV30 to TRBJ1-1, with 11 bases identical to TRBD1. The CDR3 is CAWRSDRGLNTEAFF. The CDR3 DNA reads TGTGCCTGGAGGTCGGACAGGGGGCTCAACACTGAAGCTTTCTTT.